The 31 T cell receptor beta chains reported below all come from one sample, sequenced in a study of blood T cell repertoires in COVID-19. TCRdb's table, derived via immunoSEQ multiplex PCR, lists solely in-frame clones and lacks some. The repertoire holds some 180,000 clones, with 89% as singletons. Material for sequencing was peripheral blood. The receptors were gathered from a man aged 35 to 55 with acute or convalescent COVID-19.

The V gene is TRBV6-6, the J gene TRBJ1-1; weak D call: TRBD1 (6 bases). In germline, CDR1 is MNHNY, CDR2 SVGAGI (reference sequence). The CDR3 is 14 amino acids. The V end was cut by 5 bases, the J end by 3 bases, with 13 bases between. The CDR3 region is CASSASTGYTEAFF. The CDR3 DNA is TGTGCCAGCAGTGCTTCGACAGGATACACTGAAGCTTTCTTT.

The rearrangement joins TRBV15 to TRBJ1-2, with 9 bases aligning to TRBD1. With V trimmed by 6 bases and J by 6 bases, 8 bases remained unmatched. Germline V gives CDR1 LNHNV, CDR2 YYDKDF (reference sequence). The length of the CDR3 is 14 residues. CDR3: CATRRTGELDGYTF. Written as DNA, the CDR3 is TGTGCCACCAGGCGGACAGGGGAATTGGATGGCTACACCTTC.

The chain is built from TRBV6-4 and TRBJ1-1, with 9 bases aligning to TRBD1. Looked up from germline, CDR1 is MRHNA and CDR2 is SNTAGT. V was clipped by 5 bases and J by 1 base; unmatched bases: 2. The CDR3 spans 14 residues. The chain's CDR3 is CASSRTGENTEAFF. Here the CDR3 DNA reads TGTGCCAGCAGTCGGACAGGGGAGAACACTGAAGCTTTCTTT.

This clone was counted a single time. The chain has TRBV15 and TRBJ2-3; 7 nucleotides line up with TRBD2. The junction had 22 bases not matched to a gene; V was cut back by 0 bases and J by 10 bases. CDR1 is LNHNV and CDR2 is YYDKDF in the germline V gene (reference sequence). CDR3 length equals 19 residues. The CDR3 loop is CATSRDRGKGRAPSGAQYF. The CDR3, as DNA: TGTGCCACCAGCAGAGATCGTGGAAAGGGCAGGGCGCCTAGCGGAGCGCAGTATTTT. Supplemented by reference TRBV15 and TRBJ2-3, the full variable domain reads DAMVIQNPRYQVTQFGKPVTLSCSQTLNHNVMYWYQQKSSQAPKLLFHYYDKDFNNEADTPDNFQSRRPNTSFCFLDIRSPGLGDTAMYLCATSRDRGKGRAPSGAQYFGPGTRLTVL.

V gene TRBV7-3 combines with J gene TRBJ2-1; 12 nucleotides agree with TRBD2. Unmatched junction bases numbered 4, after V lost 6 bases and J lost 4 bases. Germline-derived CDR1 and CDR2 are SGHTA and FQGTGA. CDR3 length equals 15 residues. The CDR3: CASSPLAGGYNEQFF. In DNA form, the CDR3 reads TGTGCCAGCAGTCCCCTAGCGGGGGGGTACAATGAGCAGTTCTTC.

The CDR3 DNA reads TGTGCCAGCAGTTACTTGGGGGGAGGCTACGAGCAGTACTTC. This translates into CASSYLGGGYEQYF. J is TRBJ2-7 and V is TRBV6-5; possible D gene TRBD2, 6 bases. The CDR3 has 14 amino acids. Germline CDR1 reads MNHEY; CDR2 reads SVGAGI. Trimming took 1 base from V and 3 from J, leaving 10 bases between them.

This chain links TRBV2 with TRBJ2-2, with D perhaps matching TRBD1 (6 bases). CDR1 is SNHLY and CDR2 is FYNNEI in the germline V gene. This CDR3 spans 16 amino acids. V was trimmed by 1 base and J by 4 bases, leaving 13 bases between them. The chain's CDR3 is CASSEDRVPSTGELFF. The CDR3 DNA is TGTGCCAGCAGTGAAGACAGGGTTCCGAGCACCGGGGAGCTGTTTTTT. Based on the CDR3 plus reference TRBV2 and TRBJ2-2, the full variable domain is EPEVTQTPSHQVTQMGQEVILRCVPISNHLYFYWYRQILGQKVEFLVSFYNNEISEKSEIFDDQFSVERPDGSNFTLKIRSTKLEDSAMYFCASSEDRVPSTGELFFGEGSRLTVL.

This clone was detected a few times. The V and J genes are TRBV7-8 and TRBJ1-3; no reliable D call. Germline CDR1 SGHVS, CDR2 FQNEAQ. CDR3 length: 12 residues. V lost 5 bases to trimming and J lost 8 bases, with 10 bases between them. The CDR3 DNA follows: TGTGCCAGCAGCCTACCCCCGGACACCATATATTTT. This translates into CASSLPPDTIYF.

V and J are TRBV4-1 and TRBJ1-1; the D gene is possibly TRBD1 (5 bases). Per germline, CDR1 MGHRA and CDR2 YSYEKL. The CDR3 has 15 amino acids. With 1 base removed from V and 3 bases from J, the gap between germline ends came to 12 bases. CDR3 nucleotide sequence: TGCGCCAGCAGCCAAGGGTGGGGCGCGGACACTGAAGCTTTCTTT. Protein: CASSQGWGADTEAFF.

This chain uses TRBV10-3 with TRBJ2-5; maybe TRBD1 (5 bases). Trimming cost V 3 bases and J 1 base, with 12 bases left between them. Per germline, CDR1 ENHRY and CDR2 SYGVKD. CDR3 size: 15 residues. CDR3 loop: CAISERTGFQETQYF. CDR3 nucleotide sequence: TGTGCCATCAGTGAACGAACAGGATTCCAAGAGACCCAGTACTTC.

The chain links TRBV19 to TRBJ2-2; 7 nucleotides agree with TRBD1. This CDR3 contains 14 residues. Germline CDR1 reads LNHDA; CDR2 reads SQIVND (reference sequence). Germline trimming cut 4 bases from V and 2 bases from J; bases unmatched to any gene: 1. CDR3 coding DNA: TGTGCCAGTAGTAGGGACAGAAACACCGGGGAGCTGTTTTTT. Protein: CASSRDRNTGELFF.

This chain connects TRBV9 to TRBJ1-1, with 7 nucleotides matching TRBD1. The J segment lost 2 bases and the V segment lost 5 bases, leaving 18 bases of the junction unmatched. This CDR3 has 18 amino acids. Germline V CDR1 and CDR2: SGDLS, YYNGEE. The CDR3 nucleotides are TGTGCCAGCAGTGGCACCGGGACAGCGGCTCCCTTAAACACTGAAGCTTTCTTT. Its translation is CASSGTGTAAPLNTEAFF.

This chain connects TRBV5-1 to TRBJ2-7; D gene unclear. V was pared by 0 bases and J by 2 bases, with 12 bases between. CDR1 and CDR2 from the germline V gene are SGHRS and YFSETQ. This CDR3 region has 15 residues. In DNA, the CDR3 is TGCGCCAGCAGCTTGGGAACAGAAGAGACCTACGAGCAGTACTTC. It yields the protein CASSLGTEETYEQYF. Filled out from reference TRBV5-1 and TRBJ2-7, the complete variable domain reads KAGVTQTPRYLIKTRGQQVTLSCSPISGHRSVSWYQQTPGQGLQFLFEYFSETQRNKGNFPGRFSGRQFSNSRSEMNVSTLELGDSALYLCASSLGTEETYEQYFGPGTRLTVT.

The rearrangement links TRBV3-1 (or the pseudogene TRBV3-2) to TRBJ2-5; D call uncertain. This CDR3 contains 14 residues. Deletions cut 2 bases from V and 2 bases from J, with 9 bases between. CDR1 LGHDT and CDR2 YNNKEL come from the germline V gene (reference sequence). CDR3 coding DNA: TGTGCCAGCAGCCAATCGCCAGATCAAGAGACCCAGTACTTC. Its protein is CASSQSPDQETQYF.

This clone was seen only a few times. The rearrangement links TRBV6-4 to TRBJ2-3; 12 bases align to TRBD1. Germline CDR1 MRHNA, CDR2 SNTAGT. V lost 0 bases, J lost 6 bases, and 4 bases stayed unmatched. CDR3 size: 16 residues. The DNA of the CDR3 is TGTGCCAGCAGTGACTCCCCGGGACAGGGGGCGGATACGCAGTATTTT. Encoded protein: CASSDSPGQGADTQYF.

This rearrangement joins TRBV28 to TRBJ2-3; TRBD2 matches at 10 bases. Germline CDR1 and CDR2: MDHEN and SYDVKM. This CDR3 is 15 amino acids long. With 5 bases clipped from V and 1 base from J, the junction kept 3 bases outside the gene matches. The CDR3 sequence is CASSPTSGGTDTQYF. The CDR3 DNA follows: TGTGCCAGCAGTCCTACTAGCGGGGGCACAGATACGCAGTATTTT.

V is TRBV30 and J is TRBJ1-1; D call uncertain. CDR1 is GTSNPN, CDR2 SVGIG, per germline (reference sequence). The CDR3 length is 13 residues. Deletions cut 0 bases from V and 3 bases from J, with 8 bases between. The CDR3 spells CAWSVRPDTEAFF. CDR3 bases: TGTGCCTGGAGTGTACGTCCGGACACTGAAGCTTTCTTT.

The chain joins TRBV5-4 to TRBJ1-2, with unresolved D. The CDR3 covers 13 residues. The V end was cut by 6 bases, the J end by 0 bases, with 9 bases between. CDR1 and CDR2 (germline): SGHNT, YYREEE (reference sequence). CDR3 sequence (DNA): TGTGCCAGCACTCTACAGACTAACTATGGCTACACCTTC. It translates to CASTLQTNYGYTF. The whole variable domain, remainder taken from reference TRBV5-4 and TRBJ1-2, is ETGVTQSPTHLIKTRGQQVTLRCSSQSGHNTVSWYQQALGQGPQFIFQYYREEENGRGNFPPRFSGLQFPNYSSELNVNALELDDSALYLCASTLQTNYGYTFGSGTRLTVV.

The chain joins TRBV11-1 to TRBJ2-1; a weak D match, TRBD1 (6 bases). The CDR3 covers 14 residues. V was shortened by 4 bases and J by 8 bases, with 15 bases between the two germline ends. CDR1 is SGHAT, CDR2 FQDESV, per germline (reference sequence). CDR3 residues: CASSWRWAGDEQFF. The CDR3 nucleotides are TGTGCCAGCAGCTGGCGCTGGGCAGGGGATGAGCAGTTCTTC.

Here the CDR3 DNA reads TGTGCCTGGAGTGTACGGACAGGGGTTGGACAGCCCCAGCATTTT. This codes for CAWSVRTGVGQPQHF. The gene calls are TRBV30 and TRBJ1-5; 9 bases map to TRBD1. Germline CDR1 is GTSNPN and CDR2 is SVGIG (reference sequence). V was clipped by 0 bases and J by 7 bases; unmatched bases: 7. This CDR3 has 15 amino acids.

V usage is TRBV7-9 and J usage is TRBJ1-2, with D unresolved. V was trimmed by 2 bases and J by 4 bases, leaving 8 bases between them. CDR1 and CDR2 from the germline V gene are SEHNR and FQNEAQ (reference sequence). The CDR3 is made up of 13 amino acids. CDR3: CASSLSSAYGYTF. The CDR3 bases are TGTGCCAGCAGCTTATCAAGCGCCTATGGCTACACCTTC.

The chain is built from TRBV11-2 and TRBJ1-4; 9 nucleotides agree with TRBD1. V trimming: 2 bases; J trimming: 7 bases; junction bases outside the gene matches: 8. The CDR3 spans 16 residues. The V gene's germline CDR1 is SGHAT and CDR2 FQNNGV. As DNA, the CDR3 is TGTGCCAGCAGCTTATCCCGACGGGGACAGGGTGAAAAACTGTTTTTT. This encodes CASSLSRRGQGEKLFF.

CDR3: CASSLKASGGTQYF. The CDR3 nucleotides read TGTGCCAGCAGCTTAAAGGCTAGCGGGGGGACCCAGTACTTC. The J gene is TRBJ2-5, the V gene TRBV7-2; 10 bases map to TRBD2. V was clipped by 2 bases and J by 7 bases; unmatched bases: 4. The CDR3 runs to 14 residues. Germline CDR1 SGHTA, CDR2 FQGNSA.

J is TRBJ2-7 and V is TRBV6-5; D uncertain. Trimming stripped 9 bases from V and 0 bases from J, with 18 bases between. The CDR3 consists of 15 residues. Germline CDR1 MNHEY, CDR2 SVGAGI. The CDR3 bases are TGTGCCAGTAGAGCACCAGGTGGTGGCTCCTACGAGCAGTACTTC. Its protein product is CASRAPGGGSYEQYF.

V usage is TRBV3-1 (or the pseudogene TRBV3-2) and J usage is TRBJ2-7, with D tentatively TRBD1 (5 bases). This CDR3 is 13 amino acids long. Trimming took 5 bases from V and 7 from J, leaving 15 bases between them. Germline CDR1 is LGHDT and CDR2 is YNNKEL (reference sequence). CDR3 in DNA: TGTGCCAGCAGCATTGGGCTTAGGGGTGAGCAGTACTTC. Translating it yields CASSIGLRGEQYF.

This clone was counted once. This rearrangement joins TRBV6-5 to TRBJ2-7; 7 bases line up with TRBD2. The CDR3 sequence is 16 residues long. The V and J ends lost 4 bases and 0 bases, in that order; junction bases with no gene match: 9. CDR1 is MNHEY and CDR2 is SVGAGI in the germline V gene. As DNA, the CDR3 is TGTGCCAGCAGTTCGTTCGGAGCGGGGAGCTCCTACGAGCAGTACTTC. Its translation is CASSSFGAGSSYEQYF.

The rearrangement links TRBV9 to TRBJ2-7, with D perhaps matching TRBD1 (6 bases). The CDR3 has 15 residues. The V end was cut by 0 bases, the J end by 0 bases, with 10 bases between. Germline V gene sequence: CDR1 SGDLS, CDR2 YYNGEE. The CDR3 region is CASSVEWGPSYEQYF. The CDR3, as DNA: TGTGCCAGCAGCGTAGAGTGGGGGCCCTCCTACGAGCAGTACTTC.

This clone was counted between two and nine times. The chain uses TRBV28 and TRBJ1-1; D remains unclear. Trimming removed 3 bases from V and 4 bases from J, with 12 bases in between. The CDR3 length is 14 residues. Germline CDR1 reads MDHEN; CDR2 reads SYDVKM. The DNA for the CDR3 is TGTGCCAGCAGTTTGTCGCCTAGCATCACTGAAGCTTTCTTT. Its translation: CASSLSPSITEAFF.

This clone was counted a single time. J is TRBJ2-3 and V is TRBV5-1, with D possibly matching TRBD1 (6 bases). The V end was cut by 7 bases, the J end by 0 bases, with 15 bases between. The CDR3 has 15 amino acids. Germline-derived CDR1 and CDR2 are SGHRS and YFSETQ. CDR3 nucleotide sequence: TGCGCCAGCGGCGTCAGGGGTTCTAGCACAGATACGCAGTATTTT. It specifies CASGVRGSSTDTQYF.

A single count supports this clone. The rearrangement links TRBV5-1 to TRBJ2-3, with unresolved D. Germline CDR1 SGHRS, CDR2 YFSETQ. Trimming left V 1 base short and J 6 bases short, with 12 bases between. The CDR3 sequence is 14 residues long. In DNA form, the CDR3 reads TGCGCCAGCAGCTTGTCCCCCACGGAGGATACGCAGTATTTT. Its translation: CASSLSPTEDTQYF.

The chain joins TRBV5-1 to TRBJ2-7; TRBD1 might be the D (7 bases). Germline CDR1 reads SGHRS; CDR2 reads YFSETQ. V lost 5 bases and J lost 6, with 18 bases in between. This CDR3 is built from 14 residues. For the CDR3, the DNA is TGCGCCAGCAGGGAGGGGACAGCGGTCAGCGAGCAGTACTTC. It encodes CASREGTAVSEQYF.